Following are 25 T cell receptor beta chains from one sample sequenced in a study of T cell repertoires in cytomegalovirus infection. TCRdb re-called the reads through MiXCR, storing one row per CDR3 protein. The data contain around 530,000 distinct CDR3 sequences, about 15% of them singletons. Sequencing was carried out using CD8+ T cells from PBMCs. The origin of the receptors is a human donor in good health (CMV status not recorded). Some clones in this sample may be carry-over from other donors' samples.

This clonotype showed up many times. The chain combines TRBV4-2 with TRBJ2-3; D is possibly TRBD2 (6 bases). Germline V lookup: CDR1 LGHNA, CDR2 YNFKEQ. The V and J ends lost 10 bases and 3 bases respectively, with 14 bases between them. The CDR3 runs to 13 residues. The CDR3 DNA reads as TGTGCCACCATGGGGGGATTAACAGATACGCAGTATTTT. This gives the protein CATMGGLTDTQYF.

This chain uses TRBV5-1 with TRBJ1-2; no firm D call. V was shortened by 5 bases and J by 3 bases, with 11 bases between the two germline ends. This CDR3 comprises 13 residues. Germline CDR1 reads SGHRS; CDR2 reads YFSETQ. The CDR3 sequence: CASSSVAHYGYTF. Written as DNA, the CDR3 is TGCGCCAGCAGTTCGGTTGCTCACTATGGCTACACCTTC.

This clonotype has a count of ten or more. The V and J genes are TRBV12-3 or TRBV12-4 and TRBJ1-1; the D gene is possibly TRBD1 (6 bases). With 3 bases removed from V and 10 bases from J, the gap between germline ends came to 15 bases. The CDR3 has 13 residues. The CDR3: CASSLEHRVGAFF. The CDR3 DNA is TGTGCCAGCAGTTTGGAGCACAGGGTAGGAGCTTTCTTT.

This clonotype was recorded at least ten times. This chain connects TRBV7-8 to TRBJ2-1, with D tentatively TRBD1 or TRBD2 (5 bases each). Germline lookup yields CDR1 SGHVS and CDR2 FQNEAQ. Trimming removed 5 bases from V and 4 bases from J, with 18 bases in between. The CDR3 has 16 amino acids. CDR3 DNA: TGTGCCAGCAGCCCCCGATCCGGGGCGGGTTACAATGAGCAGTTCTTC. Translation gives CASSPRSGAGYNEQFF.

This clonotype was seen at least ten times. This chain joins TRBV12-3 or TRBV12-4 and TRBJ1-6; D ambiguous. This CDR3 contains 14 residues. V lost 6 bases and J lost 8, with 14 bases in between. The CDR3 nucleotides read TGTGCCAGCAGCTTGAAGGGTTTTCATTCACCCCTCCACTTT. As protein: CASSLKGFHSPLHF.

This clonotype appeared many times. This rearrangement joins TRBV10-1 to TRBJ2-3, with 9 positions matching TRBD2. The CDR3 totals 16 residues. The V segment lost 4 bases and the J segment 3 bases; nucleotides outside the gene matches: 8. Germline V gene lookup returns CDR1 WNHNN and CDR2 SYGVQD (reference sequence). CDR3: CASSGASGAVTDTQYF. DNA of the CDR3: TGCGCCAGCAGTGGAGCTAGCGGGGCCGTGACAGATACGCAGTATTTT.

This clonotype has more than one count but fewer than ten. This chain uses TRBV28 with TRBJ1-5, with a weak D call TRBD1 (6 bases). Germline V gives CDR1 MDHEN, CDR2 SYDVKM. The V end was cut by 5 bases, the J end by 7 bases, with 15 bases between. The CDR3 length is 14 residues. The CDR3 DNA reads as TGTGCCAGCAGTCTCCGATCTGGGGGCCAGCCCCAGCATTTT. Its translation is CASSLRSGGQPQHF. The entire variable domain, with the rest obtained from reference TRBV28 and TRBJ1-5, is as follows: DVKVTQSSRYLVKRTGEKVFLECVQDMDHENMFWYRQDPGLGLRLIYFSYDVKMKEKGDIPEGYSVSREKKERFSLILESASTNQTSMYLCASSLRSGGQPQHFGDGTRLSIL.

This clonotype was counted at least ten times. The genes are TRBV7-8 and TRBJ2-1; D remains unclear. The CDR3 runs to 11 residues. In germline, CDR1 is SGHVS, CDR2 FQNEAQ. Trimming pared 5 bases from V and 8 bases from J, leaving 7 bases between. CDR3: CASSTPHEQFF. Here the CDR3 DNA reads TGTGCCAGCAGCACTCCGCATGAGCAGTTCTTC.

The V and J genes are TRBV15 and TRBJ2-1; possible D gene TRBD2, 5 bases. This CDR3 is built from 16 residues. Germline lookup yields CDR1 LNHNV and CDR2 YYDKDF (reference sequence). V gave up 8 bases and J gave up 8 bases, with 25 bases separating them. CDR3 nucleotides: TGTGCCACCTTGCCGGTACAAAGTTTTCGTAGCGATGAGCAGTTCTTC. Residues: CATLPVQSFRSDEQFF.

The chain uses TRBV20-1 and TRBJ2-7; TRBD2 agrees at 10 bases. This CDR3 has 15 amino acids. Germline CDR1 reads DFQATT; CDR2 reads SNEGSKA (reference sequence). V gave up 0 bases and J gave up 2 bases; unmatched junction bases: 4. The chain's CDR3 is CSARDIAGGPYEQYF. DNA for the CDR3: TGCAGTGCTAGAGATATAGCGGGGGGCCCCTACGAGCAGTACTTC.

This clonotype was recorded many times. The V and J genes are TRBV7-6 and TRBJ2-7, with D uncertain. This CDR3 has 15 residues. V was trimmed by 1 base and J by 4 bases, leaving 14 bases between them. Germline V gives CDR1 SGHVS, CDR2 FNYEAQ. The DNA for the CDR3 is TGTGCCAGCAGCTTAGGGGTGGCGGTTGTATACGAGCAGTACTTC. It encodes CASSLGVAVVYEQYF.

The DNA of the CDR3 is TGTGCCAGCAGCGCCAACCTCGGGACAGGGGACACCTATGGCTACACCTTC. It specifies CASSANLGTGDTYGYTF. The rearrangement joins TRBV9 to TRBJ1-2; 10 bases map to TRBD1. J lost 4 bases, V lost 3 bases, and 12 bases had no gene match. Germline-derived CDR1 and CDR2 are SGDLS and YYNGEE. This CDR3 spans 17 amino acids.

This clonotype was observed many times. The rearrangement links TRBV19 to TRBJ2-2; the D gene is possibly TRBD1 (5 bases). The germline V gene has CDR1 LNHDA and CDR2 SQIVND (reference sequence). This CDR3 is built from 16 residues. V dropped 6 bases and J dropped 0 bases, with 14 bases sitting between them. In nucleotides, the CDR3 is TGTGCCAGTAGGTTTCAGGGCGACTCGAACACCGGGGAGCTGTTTTTT. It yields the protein CASRFQGDSNTGELFF.

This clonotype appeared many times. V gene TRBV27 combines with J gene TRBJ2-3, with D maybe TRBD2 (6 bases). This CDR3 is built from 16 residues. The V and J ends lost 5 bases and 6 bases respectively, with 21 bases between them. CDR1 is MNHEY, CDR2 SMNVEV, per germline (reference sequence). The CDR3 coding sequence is TGTGCCAGCAGTACCTATGGGACTGGGTATCTGGATACGCAGTATTTT. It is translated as CASSTYGTGYLDTQYF.

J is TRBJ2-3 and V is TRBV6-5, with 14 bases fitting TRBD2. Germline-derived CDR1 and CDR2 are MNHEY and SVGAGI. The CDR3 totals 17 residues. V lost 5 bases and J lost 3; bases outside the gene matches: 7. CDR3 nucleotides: TGTGCCAGCAGTAAACCGGGACTAGCGGGGGAGACAGATACGCAGTATTTT. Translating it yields CASSKPGLAGETDTQYF.

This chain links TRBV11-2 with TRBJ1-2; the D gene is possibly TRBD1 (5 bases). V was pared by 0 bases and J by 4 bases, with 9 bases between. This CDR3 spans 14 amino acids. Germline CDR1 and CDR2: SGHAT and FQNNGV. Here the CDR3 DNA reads TGTGCCAGCAGCTTAGATAGAGGGGTCTATGGCTACACCTTC. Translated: CASSLDRGVYGYTF.

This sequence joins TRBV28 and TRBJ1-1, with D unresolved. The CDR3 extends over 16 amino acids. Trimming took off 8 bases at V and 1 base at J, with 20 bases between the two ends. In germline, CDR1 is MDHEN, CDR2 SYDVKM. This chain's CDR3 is CASSPVTAEGNTEAFF. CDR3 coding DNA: TGTGCCAGCTCCCCGGTAACCGCGGAAGGGAACACTGAAGCTTTCTTT.

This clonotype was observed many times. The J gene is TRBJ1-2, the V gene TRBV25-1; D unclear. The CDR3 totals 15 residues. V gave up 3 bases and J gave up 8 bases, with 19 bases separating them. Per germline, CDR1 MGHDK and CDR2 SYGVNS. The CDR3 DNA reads TGTGCCAGCAGTGATCGCCTCGGGTCCTCCATCGGCTACACCTTC. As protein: CASSDRLGSSIGYTF.

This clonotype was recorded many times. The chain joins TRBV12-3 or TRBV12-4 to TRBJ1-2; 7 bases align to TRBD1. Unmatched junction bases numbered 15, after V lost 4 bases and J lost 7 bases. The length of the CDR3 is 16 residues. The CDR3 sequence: CASSYSTLRGGVGYTF. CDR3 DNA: TGTGCCAGCAGTTACTCGACCCTCAGGGGGGGCGTTGGCTACACCTTC.

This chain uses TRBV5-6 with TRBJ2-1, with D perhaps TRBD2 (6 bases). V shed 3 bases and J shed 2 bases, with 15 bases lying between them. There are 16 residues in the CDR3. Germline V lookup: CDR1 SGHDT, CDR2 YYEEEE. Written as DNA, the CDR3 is TGTGCCAGCAGCTCGGCAGGCGGGGTGACCTACAATGAGCAGTTCTTC. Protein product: CASSSAGGVTYNEQFF.

The CDR3 region is CASSVDKRASTDTQYF. As DNA, the CDR3 is TGTGCCAGCAGCGTAGACAAGCGGGCAAGCACAGATACGCAGTATTTT. The rearrangement links TRBV9 to TRBJ2-3; D perhaps matches TRBD2 (6 bases). Germline CDR1 SGDLS, CDR2 YYNGEE. This CDR3 comprises 16 residues. V dropped 0 bases and J dropped 0 bases, with 11 bases sitting between them.

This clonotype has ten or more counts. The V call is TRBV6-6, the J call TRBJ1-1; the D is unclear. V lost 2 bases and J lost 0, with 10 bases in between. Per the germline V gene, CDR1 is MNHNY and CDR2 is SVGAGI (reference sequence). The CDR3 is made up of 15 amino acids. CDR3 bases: TGTGCCAGCAGTTACGGGCGGCAGATGAACACTGAAGCTTTCTTT. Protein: CASSYGRQMNTEAFF.

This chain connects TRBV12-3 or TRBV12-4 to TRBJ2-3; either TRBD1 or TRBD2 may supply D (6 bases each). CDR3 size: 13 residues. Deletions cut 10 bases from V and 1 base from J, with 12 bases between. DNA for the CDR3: TGTGCCATCGGGGGCGGGGGCACAGATACGCAGTATTTT. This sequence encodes CAIGGGGTDTQYF.

The CDR3 DNA reads TGTGCCAGCAGCTTGCACGGGCTGGGGACTGCCAATGAGCAGTTCTTC. Translation: CASSLHGLGTANEQFF. The chain recombines TRBV5-5 with TRBJ2-1; maybe TRBD2 (6 bases). The germline V and J ends were trimmed by 1 base and 6 bases, with 17 bases remaining between them. Looked up from germline, CDR1 is SGHKS and CDR2 is YYEKEE (reference sequence). There are 16 residues in the CDR3.

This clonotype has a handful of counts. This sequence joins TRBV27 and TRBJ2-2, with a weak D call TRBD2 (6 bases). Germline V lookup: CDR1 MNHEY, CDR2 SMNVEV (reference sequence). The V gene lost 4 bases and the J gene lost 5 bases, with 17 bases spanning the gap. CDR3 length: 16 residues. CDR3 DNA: TGTGCCAGCAGTTCCCCCTTTAGCGGAAAAACCGGGGAGCTGTTTTTT. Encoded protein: CASSSPFSGKTGELFF.